This TCR beta chain emerged from a study of blood T cell repertoires in COVID-19. Across the whole study: The United States, Italy and Spain provided the acute and convalescent COVID-19 samples. The cDNA or gDNA used as material had been derived from T cells, B-cell-depleted T cells, or PBMCs.

The CDR3 is 15 amino acids. Germline CDR1 KGHSH, CDR2 LQKENI. V dropped 1 base and J dropped 1; count of bases not matched to a gene: 3. Original analysis: Amplification with reference gene primers provided the estimates of nucleated cell counts. Assay used: immunoSEQ multiplex PCR; TCRdb lists only in-frame clones, some missing. Clone size and the V and J calls come from that table; the DNA yielded D and trimming. This sample has tens of thousands of clones, with roughly 86% found just once. The sequenced sample was peripheral blood. The TCR was taken from a human donor in a cohort sampled during active COVID-19. The V gene is TRBV18, the J gene TRBJ2-5, with TRBD1 matching over 7 bases. The CDR3 bases are TGTGCCAGCTCACCACAGGGGGCGGCCCAAGAGACCCAGTACTTC. Its protein product is CASSPQGAAQETQYF.